A selection of T cell receptor beta chains follows, all from one sample in a study of CD8 T cells in ankylosing spondylitis. Each CDR3 protein is one row after TCRdb ran MiXCR on the 5' RACE reads. The sample yields roughly 470,000 distinct CDR3 sequences, about 24% seen once. Material for sequencing was blood, either unsorted or a sorted T cell fraction (not recorded which). The receptors stem from a male donor with ankylosing spondylitis. Each CDR3 is given with its conserved first and last residue. A D gene is named only where the DNA matches it firmly. Clone size is given for some rows only: seen once, a few or many times, or a class if the clone is expanded.

J gene: TRBJ1-4; V gene: TRBV5-1; clone size: .; D gene: .; CDR3 protein: CASSLGQSNEKLFF; CDR3 DNA: TGCGCCAGCAGCCTAGGACAATCTAATGAAAAACTGTTTTTT
J gene: TRBJ2-3; V gene: TRBV5-6; clone size: .; D gene: .; CDR3 protein: CASSSPRYTDTQYF; CDR3 DNA: TGTGCCAGCAGCTCTCCACGATACACAGATACGCAGTATTTT
J gene: TRBJ1-1; V gene: TRBV7-8; clone size: .; D gene: .; CDR3 protein: CASSLAVISTEAFF; CDR3 DNA: TGTGCCAGCAGCTTAGCGGTGATTTCCACTGAAGCTTTCTTT
J gene: TRBJ1-1; V gene: TRBV28; clone size: few; D gene: .; CDR3 protein: CASSSPGEGDTEAFF; CDR3 DNA: TGTGCCAGCAGTTCCCCAGGGGAGGGTGACACTGAAGCTTTCTTT
J gene: TRBJ2-1; V gene: TRBV20-1; clone size: few; D gene: TRBD1; CDR3 protein: CSANHGQGNEQFF; CDR3 DNA: TGCAGTGCTAACCACGGACAGGGCAATGAGCAGTTCTTC
J gene: TRBJ2-3; V gene: TRBV11-2; clone size: few; D gene: .; CDR3 protein: CASSLDHGGTDTQYF; CDR3 DNA: TGTGCCAGCAGCTTAGATCATGGGGGTACAGATACGCAGTATTTT
J gene: TRBJ1-2; V gene: TRBV5-1; clone size: many; D gene: .; CDR3 protein: CASRPEGMINYGYTF; CDR3 DNA: TGCGCCAGCAGACCCGAGGGGATGATTAACTATGGCTACACCTTC
J gene: TRBJ1-1; V gene: TRBV10-2; clone size: .; D gene: .; CDR3 protein: CASSELALGEAFF; CDR3 DNA: TGCGCCAGCAGTGAGTTGGCCTTGGGTGAAGCTTTCTTT
J gene: TRBJ2-3; V gene: TRBV5-1; clone size: .; D gene: .; CDR3 protein: CASSLIVTDTQYF; CDR3 DNA: TGCGCCAGCAGCTTGATAGTCACAGATACGCAGTATTTT
J gene: TRBJ1-1; V gene: TRBV29-1; clone size: .; D gene: .; CDR3 protein: CSGEREVGTEAFF; CDR3 DNA: TGCAGCGGCGAGAGGGAGGTCGGAACTGAAGCTTTCTTT
J gene: TRBJ2-3; V gene: TRBV7-6; clone size: .; D gene: TRBD2; CDR3 protein: CASSPGTSGSITDTQYF; CDR3 DNA: TGTGCCAGCAGCCCAGGGACTAGCGGGAGTATTACAGATACGCAGTATTTT